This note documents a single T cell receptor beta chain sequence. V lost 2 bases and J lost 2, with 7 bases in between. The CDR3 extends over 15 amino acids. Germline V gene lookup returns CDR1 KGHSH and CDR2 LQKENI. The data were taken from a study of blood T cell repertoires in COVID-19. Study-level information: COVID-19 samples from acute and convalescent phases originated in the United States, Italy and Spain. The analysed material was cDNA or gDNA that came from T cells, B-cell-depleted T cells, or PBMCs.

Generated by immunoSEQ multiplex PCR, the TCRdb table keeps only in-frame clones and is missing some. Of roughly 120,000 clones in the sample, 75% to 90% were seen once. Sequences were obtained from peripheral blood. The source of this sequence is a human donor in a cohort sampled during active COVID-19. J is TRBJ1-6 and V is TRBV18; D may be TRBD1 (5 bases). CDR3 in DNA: TGTGCCAGCTCACCAGGGGCCACCTATAATTCACCCCTCCACTTT. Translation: CASSPGATYNSPLHF.